This is a list of T cell receptor beta chains from one sample in a study of CD8+CD57+ T cells in acquired aplastic anemia. One entry per CDR3 protein results from TCRdb running MiXCR on the reads. Counted here are tens of thousands of distinct CDR3 sequences, about 54% occurring once; the ten biggest clones make up over 2%. Sequences were obtained from sorted CD4+, CD8+, or CD8+CD57+ T cells (not recorded which) from PBMCs. These receptor sequences come from a human donor in good health, serving as a control. Each CDR3 is given with its conserved first and last residue. Each record gives: V gene, D gene, J gene, CDR3 length, clone size, CDR3 DNA, CDR3 protein. The D gene is left open where the match is weak. The size field is filled for only some rows; it gives once, few, many or a size class.

>TRBV19|.|TRBJ1-5|14|.
TGTGCCAGTAGTACCGAAGGGGACCATCTACCCCAGCATTTT
CASSTEGDHLPQHF
>TRBV6-1|.|TRBJ2-3|15|many
TGTGCCAGCAGTAGACTTGGGGGCGCGGCAGATACGCAGTATTTT
CASSRLGGAADTQYF
>TRBV10-2|TRBD2|TRBJ2-1|15|.
TGCGCCAGTCAACGGACTAGCGACATATACAATGAGCAGTTCTTC
CASQRTSDIYNEQFF
>TRBV7-9|.|TRBJ2-5|15|few
TGTGCCAGCAGCGCCTGGCTGATCATACAAGAGACCCAGTACTTC
CASSAWLIIQETQYF
>TRBV5-1|TRBD1|TRBJ1-5|15|many
TGCGCCAGCAGCCCAGGGACAGGCGGCAATCAGCCCCAGCATTTT
CASSPGTGGNQPQHF
>TRBV2|TRBD2|TRBJ2-7|13|once
TGTGCCAGCGCCAGGGAGGGGCAGGACGAGCAGTACTTC
CASAREGQDEQYF
>TRBV6-1|.|TRBJ1-1|14|once
TGTGCCAGCAGTCAGACACTCATGAACACTGAAGCTTTCTTT
CASSQTLMNTEAFF
>TRBV20-1|.|TRBJ1-6|15|many
TGCAGTGCTAGCCTGACGGGGGCGGGTAATTCACCCCTCCACTTT
CSASLTGAGNSPLHF
>TRBV7-9|.|TRBJ1-5|15|many
TGTGCCAGCAGCTTAGAGCAGGACGGTCATCAGCCCCAGCATTTT
CASSLEQDGHQPQHF
>TRBV7-9|.|TRBJ2-1|13|.
TGTGCCAGCGGGGTGGGGCTGATAAATGAGCAGTTCTTC
CASGVGLINEQFF
>TRBV6-1|.|TRBJ1-2|13|.
TGTGCCAGCACAACCCAAGCTAACTATGGCTACACCTTC
CASTTQANYGYTF
>TRBV29-1|TRBD1|TRBJ1-4|16|many
TGCAGCGTTGAAGGTCTTCAGGGACAGGGGAGAGAAAAACTGTTTTTT
CSVEGLQGQGREKLFF
>TRBV12-3/TRBV12-4|.|TRBJ2-7|16|many
TGTGCCAGCAGTTCAGCGTTCCTAGCGTTCTCCTACGAGCAGTACTTC
CASSSAFLAFSYEQYF
>TRBV19|.|TRBJ1-1|14|.
TGTGCCAGTAGTATCTTCAGCGGCGACACTGAAGCTTTCTTT
CASSIFSGDTEAFF
>TRBV19|.|TRBJ1-5|15|.
TGTGCCAGTAGTATAGCTGGGAGGAGCAATCAGCCCCAGCATTTT
CASSIAGRSNQPQHF
>TRBV3-1|TRBD2|TRBJ2-3|18|.
TGTGCCAGCAGCCAAGGTGCGGGAGGGCCCTCGAGCACAGATACGCAGTATTTT
CASSQGAGGPSSTDTQYF
>TRBV7-2|TRBD1|TRBJ1-2|14|.
TGTGCCAGCAGCCTACAGGGGGCAGGGAGCGGCTACACCTTC
CASSLQGAGSGYTF
>TRBV25-1|.|TRBJ2-2|13|.
TGTGCCAGCAGCTTAGATTGGGGGACGGAGCTGTTTTTT
CASSLDWGTELFF
>TRBV20-1|TRBD1|TRBJ2-5|14|many
TGCAGTGCTAGTTCCACAGGGGGCTGGGAGACCCAGTACTTC
CSASSTGGWETQYF
>TRBV27|.|TRBJ2-1|16|many
TGTGCCAGCAGACGAAAAACCTTTAGCGACTTCGATGAGCAGTTCTTC
CASRRKTFSDFDEQFF
>TRBV6-5|.|TRBJ1-2|14|many
TGTGCCAGCAGTTACTCGTCCGGGGAGAGGGGCTACACCTTC
CASSYSSGERGYTF
>TRBV6-5|.|TRBJ2-1|13|many
TGTGCCAGCAGTTACTCGAACGGCGATGAGCAGTTCTTC
CASSYSNGDEQFF
>TRBV19|.|TRBJ2-7|15|.
TGTGCCAGTAGTATAGTGATGGGTCCCTCCTACGAGCAGTACTTC
CASSIVMGPSYEQYF
>TRBV24-1|TRBD2|TRBJ2-3|16|few
TGTGCCAGCAGCGCGACTAGCGGGTGGGGTACAGATACGCAGTATTTT
CASSATSGWGTDTQYF
>TRBV15|TRBD1|TRBJ2-5|14|few
TGTGCCACCAGCAGAGACCGGGACAGGGGGACCCAGTACTTC
CATSRDRDRGTQYF
>TRBV7-8|.|TRBJ2-7|14|medium-sized
TGTGCCAGCAGCTCAAACAGGAACCTCTACGAGCAGTACTTC
CASSSNRNLYEQYF
>TRBV20-1|TRBD2|TRBJ2-7|13|many
TGCAGTGCGTTAGCGGGAGGGGTATACGAGCAGTACTTC
CSALAGGVYEQYF
>TRBV10-3|TRBD1|TRBJ1-2|15|few
TGTGCCATCAGTGAGGGGCAGGGGGGTAACTATGGCTACACCTTC
CAISEGQGGNYGYTF